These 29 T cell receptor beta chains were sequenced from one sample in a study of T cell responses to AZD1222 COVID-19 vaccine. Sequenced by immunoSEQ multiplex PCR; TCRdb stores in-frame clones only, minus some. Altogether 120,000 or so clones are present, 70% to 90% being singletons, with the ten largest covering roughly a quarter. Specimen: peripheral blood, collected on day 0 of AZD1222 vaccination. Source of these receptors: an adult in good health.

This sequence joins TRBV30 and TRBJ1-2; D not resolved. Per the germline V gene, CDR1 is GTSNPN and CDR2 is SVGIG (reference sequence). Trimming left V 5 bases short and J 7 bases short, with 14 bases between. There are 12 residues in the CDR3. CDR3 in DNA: TGTGCCTGGGCCGACGGATGGCGTGGCTACACCTTC. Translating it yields CAWADGWRGYTF.

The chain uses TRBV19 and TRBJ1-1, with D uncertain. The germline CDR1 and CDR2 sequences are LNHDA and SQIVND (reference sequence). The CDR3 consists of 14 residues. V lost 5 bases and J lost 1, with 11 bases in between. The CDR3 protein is CASSPQLWNTEAFF. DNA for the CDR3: TGTGCCAGTAGTCCTCAGTTGTGGAACACTGAAGCTTTCTTT.

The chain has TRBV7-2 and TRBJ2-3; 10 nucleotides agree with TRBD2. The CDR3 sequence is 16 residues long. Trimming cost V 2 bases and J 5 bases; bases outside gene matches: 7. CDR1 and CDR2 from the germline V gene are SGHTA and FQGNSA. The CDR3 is CASSLQSGRARDTQYF. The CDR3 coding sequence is TGTGCCAGCAGCTTACAAAGCGGGAGGGCCAGAGATACGCAGTATTTT.

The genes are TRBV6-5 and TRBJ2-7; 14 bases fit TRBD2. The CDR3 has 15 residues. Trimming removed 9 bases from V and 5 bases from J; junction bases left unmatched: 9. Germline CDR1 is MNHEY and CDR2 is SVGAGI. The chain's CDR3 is CASTGLAGALDEQYF. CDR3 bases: TGTGCCAGTACGGGACTAGCGGGAGCCCTCGACGAGCAGTACTTC.

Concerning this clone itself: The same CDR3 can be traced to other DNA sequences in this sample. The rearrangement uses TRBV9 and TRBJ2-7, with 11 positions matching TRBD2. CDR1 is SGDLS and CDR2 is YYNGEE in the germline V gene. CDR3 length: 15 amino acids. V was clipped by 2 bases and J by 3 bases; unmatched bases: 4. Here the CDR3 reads CASSVGGTSGYEQYF. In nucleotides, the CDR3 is TGTGCCAGCAGCGTGGGGGGGACTAGCGGCTACGAGCAGTACTTC.

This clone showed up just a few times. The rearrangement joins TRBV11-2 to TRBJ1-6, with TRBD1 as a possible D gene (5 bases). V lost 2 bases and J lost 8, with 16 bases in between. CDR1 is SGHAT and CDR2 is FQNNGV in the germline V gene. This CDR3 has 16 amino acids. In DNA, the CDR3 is TGTGCCAGCAGCTTAAGAGGGACTGGGATGGATTCACCCCTCCACTTT. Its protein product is CASSLRGTGMDSPLHF.

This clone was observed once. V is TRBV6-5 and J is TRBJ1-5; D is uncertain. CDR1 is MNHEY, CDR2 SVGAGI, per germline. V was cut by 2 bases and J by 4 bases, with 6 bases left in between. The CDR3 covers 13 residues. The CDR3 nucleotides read TGTGCCAGCAGTTACAAAGGGAATCAGCCCCAGCATTTT. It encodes CASSYKGNQPQHF.

CDR3 region: CASSLISGRADEQFF. In nucleotides, the CDR3 is TGTGCCAGCAGCTTGATTAGCGGGAGGGCGGATGAGCAGTTCTTC. The chain carries TRBV11-1 and TRBJ2-1; TRBD2 matches 11 bases. After removal of 3 bases from V and 8 bases from J, the junction contained 6 bases not matched to a gene. Germline V gene data show CDR1 as SGHAT and CDR2 as FQDESV (reference sequence). The CDR3 has 15 amino acids.

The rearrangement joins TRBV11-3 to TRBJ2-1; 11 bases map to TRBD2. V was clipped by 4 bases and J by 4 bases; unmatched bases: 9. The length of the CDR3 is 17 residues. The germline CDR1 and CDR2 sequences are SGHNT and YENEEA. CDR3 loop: CASSSGVAGGVYNEQFF. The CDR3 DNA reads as TGTGCCAGCAGCTCGGGAGTAGCGGGAGGGGTGTACAATGAGCAGTTCTTC.

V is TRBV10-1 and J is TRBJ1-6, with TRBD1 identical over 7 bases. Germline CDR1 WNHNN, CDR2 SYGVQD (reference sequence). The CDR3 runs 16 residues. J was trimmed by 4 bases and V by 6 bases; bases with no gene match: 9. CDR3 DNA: TGCGCCAGCAGGGACAGGAGATTTAGGTATAATTCACCCCTCCACTTT. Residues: CASRDRRFRYNSPLHF.

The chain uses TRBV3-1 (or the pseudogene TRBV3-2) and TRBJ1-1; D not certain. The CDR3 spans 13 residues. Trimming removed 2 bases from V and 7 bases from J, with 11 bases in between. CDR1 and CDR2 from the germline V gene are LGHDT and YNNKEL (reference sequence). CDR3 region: CASSQMGRDEAFF. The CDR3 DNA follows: TGTGCCAGCAGCCAAATGGGGAGGGATGAAGCTTTCTTT.

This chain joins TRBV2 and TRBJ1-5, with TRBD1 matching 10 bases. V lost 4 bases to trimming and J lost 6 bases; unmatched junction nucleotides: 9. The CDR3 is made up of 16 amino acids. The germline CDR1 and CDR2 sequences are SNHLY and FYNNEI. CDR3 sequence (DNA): TGTGCCAGCAGTGCATCTCCCGGGACAGGGGCTCAGCCCCAGCATTTT. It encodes CASSASPGTGAQPQHF.

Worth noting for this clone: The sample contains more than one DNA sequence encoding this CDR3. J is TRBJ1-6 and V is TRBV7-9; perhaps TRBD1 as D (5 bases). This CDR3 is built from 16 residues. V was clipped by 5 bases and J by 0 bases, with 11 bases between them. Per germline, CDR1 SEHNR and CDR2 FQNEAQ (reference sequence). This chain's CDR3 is CASSSQGSSYNSPLHF. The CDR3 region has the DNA TGTGCCAGCAGCAGTCAGGGCAGCTCCTATAATTCACCCCTCCACTTT. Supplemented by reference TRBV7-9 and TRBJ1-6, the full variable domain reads DTGVSQNPRHKITKRGQNVTFRCDPISEHNRLYWYRQTLGQGPEFLTYFQNEAQLEKSRLLSDRFSAERPKGSFSTLEIQRTEQGDSAMYLCASSSQGSSYNSPLHFGNGTRLTVT.

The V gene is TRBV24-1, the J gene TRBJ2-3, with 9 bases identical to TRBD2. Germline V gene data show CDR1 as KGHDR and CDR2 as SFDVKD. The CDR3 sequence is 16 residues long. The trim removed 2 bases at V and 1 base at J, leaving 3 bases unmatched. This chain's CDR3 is CATSDWASGGTDTQYF. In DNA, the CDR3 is TGTGCCACCAGTGATTGGGCTAGCGGGGGCACAGATACGCAGTATTTT.

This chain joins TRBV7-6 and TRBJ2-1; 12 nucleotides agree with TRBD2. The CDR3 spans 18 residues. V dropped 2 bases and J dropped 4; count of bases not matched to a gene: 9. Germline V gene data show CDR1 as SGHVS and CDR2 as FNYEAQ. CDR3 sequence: CASSLLMLAGGIYNEQFF. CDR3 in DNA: TGTGCCAGCAGCTTATTGATGCTAGCGGGGGGGATATACAATGAGCAGTTCTTC.

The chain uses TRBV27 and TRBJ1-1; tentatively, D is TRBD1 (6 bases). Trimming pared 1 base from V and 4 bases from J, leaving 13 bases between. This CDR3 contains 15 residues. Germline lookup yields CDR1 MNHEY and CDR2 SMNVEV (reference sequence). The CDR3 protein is CASSLLGRGATEAFF. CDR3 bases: TGTGCCAGCAGTTTATTGGGCAGGGGCGCCACTGAAGCTTTCTTT.

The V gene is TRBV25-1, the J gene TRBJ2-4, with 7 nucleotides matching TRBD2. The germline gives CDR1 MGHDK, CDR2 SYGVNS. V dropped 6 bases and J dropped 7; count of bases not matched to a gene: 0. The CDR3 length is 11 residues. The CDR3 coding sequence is TGTGCCAGCAGGGGGGGGAACATTCAGTACTTC. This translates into CASRGGNIQYF.

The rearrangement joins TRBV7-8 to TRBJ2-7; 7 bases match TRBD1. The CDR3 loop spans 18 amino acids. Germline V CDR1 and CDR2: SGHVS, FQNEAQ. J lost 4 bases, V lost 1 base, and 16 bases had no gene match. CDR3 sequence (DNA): TGTGCCAGCAGCTTAGACACCCTCGACAGGGTAGGATTGTACGAGCAGTACTTC. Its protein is CASSLDTLDRVGLYEQYF.

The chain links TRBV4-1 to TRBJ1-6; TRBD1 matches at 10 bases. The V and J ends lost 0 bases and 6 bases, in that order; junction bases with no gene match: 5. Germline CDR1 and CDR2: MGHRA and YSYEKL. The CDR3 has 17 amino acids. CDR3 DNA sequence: TGCGCCAGCAGCCAAGAGGCCCGGGACAGGGGTAATTCACCCCTCCACTTT. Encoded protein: CASSQEARDRGNSPLHF.

The CDR3 here is CASSIGTNMNTEAFF. The CDR3 bases are TGTGCCAGTAGTATAGGGACAAACATGAACACTGAAGCTTTCTTT. This chain joins TRBV19 and TRBJ1-1; D perhaps matches TRBD1 (5 bases). The V end was cut by 1 base, the J end by 0 bases, with 9 bases between. Per germline, CDR1 LNHDA and CDR2 SQIVND (reference sequence). This CDR3 contains 15 residues.

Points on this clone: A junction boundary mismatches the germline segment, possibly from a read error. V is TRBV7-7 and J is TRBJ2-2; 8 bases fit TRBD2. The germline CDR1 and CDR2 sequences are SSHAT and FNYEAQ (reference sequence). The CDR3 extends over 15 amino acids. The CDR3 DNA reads TGTGCTAGCAGCTTAATAGCGGGAATCACCGGGGAGCTGTTTTTT. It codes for CASSLIAGITGELFF.

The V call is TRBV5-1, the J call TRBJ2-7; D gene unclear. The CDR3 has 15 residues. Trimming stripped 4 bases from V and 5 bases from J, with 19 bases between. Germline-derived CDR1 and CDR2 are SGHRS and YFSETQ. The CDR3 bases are TGCGCCAGCAGCCTCGGGTCCGGGTTTTTACACGAGCAGTACTTC. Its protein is CASSLGSGFLHEQYF. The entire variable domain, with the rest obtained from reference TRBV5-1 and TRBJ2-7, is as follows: KAGVTQTPRYLIKTRGQQVTLSCSPISGHRSVSWYQQTPGQGLQFLFEYFSETQRNKGNFPGRFSGRQFSNSRSEMNVSTLELGDSALYLCASSLGSGFLHEQYFGPGTRLTVT.

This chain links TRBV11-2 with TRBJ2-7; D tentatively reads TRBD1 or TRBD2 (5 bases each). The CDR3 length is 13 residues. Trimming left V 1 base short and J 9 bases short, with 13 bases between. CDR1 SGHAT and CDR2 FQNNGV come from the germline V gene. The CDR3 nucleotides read TGTGCCAGCAGCTTAGGGGACGACGGGCGGCAGTACTTC. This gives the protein CASSLGDDGRQYF.

The CDR3 loop reads CASSPRPGQGLPEAFF. DNA for the CDR3: TGTGCCAGCAGTCCCAGACCTGGGCAGGGGCTGCCTGAAGCTTTCTTT. The chain recombines TRBV7-9 with TRBJ1-1, with a tentative D call TRBD1 (6 bases). The CDR3 length is 16 residues. Germline V gene lookup returns CDR1 SEHNR and CDR2 FQNEAQ (reference sequence). The ends were cut back, 6 bases at V and 6 bases at J, with 23 bases in the middle.

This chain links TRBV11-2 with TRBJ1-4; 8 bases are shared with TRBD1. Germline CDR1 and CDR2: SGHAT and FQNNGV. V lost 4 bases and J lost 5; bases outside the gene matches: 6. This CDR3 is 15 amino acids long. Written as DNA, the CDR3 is TGTGCCAGCAGCTCCGGGACAGGACTAAATGAAAAACTGTTTTTT. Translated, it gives CASSSGTGLNEKLFF.

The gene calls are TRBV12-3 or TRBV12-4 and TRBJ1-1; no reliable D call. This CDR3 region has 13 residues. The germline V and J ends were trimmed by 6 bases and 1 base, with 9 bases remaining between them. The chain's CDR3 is CASRLHPNTEAFF. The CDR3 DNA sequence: TGTGCCAGCAGACTACATCCGAACACTGAAGCTTTCTTT.

The CDR3 nucleotides are TGTGCCAGCAGCCCCACACCAACTTATGGCTACACCTTC. It is translated as CASSPTPTYGYTF. The gene calls are TRBV9 and TRBJ1-2; unclear D gene. Deletions cut 4 bases from V and 5 bases from J, with 12 bases between. CDR3 length: 13 amino acids. Looked up from germline, CDR1 is SGDLS and CDR2 is YYNGEE.

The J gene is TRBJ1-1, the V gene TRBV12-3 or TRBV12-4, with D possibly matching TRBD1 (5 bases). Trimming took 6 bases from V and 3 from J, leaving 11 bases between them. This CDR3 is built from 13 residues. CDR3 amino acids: CASSPNRYTEAFF. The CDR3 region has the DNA TGTGCCAGCAGCCCAAACAGGTACACTGAAGCTTTCTTT.

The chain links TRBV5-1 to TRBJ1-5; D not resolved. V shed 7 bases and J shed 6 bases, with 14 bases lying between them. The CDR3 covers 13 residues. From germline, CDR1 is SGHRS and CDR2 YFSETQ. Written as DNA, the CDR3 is TGCGCCAGCCGGGCGGGTACGAGTCAGCCCCAGCATTTT. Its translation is CASRAGTSQPQHF.